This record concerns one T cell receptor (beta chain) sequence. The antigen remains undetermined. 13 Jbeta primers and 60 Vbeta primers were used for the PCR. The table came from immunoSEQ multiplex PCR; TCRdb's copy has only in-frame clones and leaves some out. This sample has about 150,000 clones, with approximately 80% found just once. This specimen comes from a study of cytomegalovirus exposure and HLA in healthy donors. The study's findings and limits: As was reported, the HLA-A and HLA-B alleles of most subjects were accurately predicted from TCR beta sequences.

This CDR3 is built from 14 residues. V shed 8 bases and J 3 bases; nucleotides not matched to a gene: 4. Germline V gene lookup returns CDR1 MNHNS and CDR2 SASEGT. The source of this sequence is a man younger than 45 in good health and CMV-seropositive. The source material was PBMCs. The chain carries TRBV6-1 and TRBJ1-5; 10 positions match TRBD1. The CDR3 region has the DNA TGTGCCAGCGGGGACAGGGGTACCAATCAGCCCCAGCATTTT. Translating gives CASGDRGTNQPQHF.